The TCR beta chain under discussion was sequenced for a study of blood T cell repertoires in COVID-19. Study as a whole: Samples representing acute and convalescent COVID-19 were sourced from the United States, Italy and Spain.

TCRdb's table, derived via immunoSEQ multiplex PCR, lists solely in-frame clones and lacks some. Of 200,000 to 250,000 clones listed, about 84% are singletons. The germline CDR1 and CDR2 sequences are SGHDT and YYEEEE. CDR3 size: 16 residues. The V end lost 0 bases, the J end lost 3 bases, and 15 bases lay between the germline ends. Specimen: PBMCs or T cells enriched from blood (not recorded which). The clonotype comes from a man between 60 and 70 years old who had recovered from COVID-19. V usage is TRBV5-6 and J usage is TRBJ1-2; tentative D call: TRBD1 (6 bases). CDR3 in amino acids: CASSLVGRGFYYGYTF. For the CDR3, the DNA is TGTGCCAGCAGCTTGGTAGGCAGGGGATTTTACTATGGCTACACCTTC.